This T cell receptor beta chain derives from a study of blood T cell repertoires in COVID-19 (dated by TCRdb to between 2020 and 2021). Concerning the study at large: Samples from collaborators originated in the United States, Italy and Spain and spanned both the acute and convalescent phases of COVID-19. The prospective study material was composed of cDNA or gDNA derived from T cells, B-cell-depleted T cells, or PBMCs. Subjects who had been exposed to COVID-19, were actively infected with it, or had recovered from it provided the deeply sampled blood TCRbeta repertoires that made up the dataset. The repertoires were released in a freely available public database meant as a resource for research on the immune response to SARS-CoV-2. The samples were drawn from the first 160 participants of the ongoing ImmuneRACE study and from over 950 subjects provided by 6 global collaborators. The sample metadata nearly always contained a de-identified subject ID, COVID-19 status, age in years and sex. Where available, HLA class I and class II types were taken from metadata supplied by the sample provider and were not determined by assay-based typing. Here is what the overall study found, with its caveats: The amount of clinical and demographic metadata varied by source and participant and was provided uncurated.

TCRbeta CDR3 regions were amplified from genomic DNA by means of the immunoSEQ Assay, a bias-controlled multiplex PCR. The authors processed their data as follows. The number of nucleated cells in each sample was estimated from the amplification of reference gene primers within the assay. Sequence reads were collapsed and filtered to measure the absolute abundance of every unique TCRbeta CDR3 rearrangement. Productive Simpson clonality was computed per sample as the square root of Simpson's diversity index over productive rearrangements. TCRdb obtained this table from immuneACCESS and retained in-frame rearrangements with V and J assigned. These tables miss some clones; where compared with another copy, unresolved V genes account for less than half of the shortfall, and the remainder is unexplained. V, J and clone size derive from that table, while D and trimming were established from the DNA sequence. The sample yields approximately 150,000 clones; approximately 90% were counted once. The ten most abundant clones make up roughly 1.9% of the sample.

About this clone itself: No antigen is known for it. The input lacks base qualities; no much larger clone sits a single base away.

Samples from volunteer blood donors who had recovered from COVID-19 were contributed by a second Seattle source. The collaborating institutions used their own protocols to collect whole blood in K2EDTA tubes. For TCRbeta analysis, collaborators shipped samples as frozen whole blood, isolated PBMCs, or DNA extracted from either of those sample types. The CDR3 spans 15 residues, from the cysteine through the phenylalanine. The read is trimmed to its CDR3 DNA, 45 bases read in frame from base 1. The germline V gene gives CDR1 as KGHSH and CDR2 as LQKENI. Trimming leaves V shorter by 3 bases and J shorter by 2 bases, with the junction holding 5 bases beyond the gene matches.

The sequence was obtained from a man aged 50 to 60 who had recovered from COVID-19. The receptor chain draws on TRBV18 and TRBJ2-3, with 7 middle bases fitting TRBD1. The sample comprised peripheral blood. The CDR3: CASSPRTGATDTQYF. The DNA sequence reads TGTGCCAGCTCACCTCGCACAGGGGCCACAGATACGCAGTATTTT.